The 9 T cell receptor beta chains reported below all come from one sample, sequenced in a study of human T cells and chemical hapten exposure. Documented time point: patch test 1, 2 weeks after DPC sensitization. Treatment denoted: therapeutic diphenylcyclopropenone sensitization with weekly scalp DPC. MiXCR, applied by TCRdb to the RACE reads, yields one record per CDR3 protein. The sample shows approximately 340,000 distinct CDR3 sequences, approximately 6.3% of them seen only once. This sample comprised whole blood, obtained in connection with sensitization to the hapten diphenylcyclopropenone (DPC). These receptors were collected from a woman aged 18-29 years with alopecia areata. Some clones in this sample may be carry-over from other donors' samples.

V gene TRBV28 combines with J gene TRBJ2-3; 9 bases are a match to TRBD1. There are 17 residues in the CDR3. CDR1 is MDHEN, CDR2 SYDVKM, per germline. The V and J ends lost 7 bases and 4 bases, in that order; junction bases with no gene match: 15. This CDR3 is CASTERTGAAWSDTQYF. The CDR3 DNA reads as TGTGCCAGCACCGAACGGACAGGGGCAGCTTGGTCAGATACGCAGTATTTT.

There are a few counts of this clonotype. This chain uses TRBV5-4 with TRBJ2-3, with 9 bases that match TRBD2. This CDR3 has 15 amino acids. Unmatched junction bases numbered 5, after V lost 0 bases and J lost 6 bases. Germline assignment: CDR1 SGHNT and CDR2 YYREEE (reference sequence). The CDR3 is CASSLGSGGPDTQYF. The CDR3 DNA follows: TGTGCCAGCAGCTTGGGTAGCGGGGGTCCGGATACGCAGTATTTT.

The genes are TRBV20-1 and TRBJ2-3; D not resolved. The V end was cut by 5 bases, the J end by 5 bases, with 11 bases between. Germline CDR1 DFQATT, CDR2 SNEGSKA (reference sequence). There are 12 residues in the CDR3. The CDR3 bases are TGCAGTGCTCCTGAAGATGGAGATACGCAGTATTTT. Translation gives CSAPEDGDTQYF.

This clonotype was counted many times. The CDR3, as DNA: TGCAGTGCTTTACATTCCGGGACAAACTCCTACGAGCAGTACTTC. Protein product: CSALHSGTNSYEQYF. The chain uses TRBV20-1 and TRBJ2-7, with D perhaps matching TRBD1 (6 bases). The CDR3 runs to 15 residues. Trimming removed 5 bases from V and 0 bases from J, with 17 bases in between. The V gene's germline CDR1 is DFQATT and CDR2 SNEGSKA (reference sequence).

V usage is TRBV12-3 or TRBV12-4 and J usage is TRBJ1-1; D is uncertain. V lost 7 bases, J lost 7 bases, and 10 bases lay in between. The CDR3 runs 11 residues. The CDR3 is CASILIGEAFF. Here the CDR3 DNA reads TGTGCCAGCATCTTAATCGGTGAAGCTTTCTTT.

There are a few counts of this clonotype. The chain is built from TRBV6-1 and TRBJ1-5; tentative D call: TRBD1 (6 bases). The CDR3 is made up of 14 amino acids. The germline V and J ends were trimmed by 6 bases and 5 bases, with 14 bases remaining between them. The germline V gene has CDR1 MNHNS and CDR2 SASEGT. The CDR3 reads CASSPGTSHQPQHF. CDR3 DNA sequence: TGTGCCAGCAGCCCCGGGACAAGTCATCAGCCCCAGCATTTT.

The chain is built from TRBV5-1 and TRBJ2-3, with 10 nucleotides matching TRBD2. The V segment lost 0 bases and the J segment 6 bases; nucleotides outside the gene matches: 7. The CDR3 sequence is 16 residues long. Germline CDR1 is SGHRS and CDR2 is YFSETQ. In DNA form, the CDR3 reads TGCGCCAGCAGCTTGGAACTAGCGGGGAACGCGGATACGCAGTATTTT. It is translated as CASSLELAGNADTQYF.

The chain recombines TRBV9 with TRBJ1-6, with a weak D call TRBD1 (6 bases). CDR1 and CDR2 (germline): SGDLS, YYNGEE. The ends were cut back, 4 bases at V and 9 bases at J, with 23 bases in the middle. The CDR3 runs 17 residues. Written as DNA, the CDR3 is TGTGCCAGCAGCCCCCGATCAACAGGGTTTACGGGTTCACCCCTCCACTTT. It is translated as CASSPRSTGFTGSPLHF. Together with reference TRBV9 and TRBJ1-6, the CDR3 gives the full variable domain: DSGVTQTPKHLITATGQRVTLRCSPRSGDLSVYWYQQSLDQGLQFLIQYYNGEERAKGNILERFSAQQFPDLHSELNLSSLELGDSALYFCASSPRSTGFTGSPLHFGNGTRLTVT.

This clonotype was seen ten or more times. The chain recombines TRBV10-3 with TRBJ2-1; 8 positions agree with TRBD1. V shed 4 bases and J 4 bases; nucleotides not matched to a gene: 6. The germline CDR1 and CDR2 sequences are ENHRY and SYGVKD. This CDR3 contains 15 residues. In DNA form, the CDR3 reads TGTGCCATCAGTGGTCAGGGGGCTTTATACAATGAGCAGTTCTTC. Amino acids: CAISGQGALYNEQFF.